The clone carrying this T cell receptor beta chain was recorded a few times. The record originates from a study of blood T cell repertoires in COVID-19. Study context: Acute and convalescent COVID-19 samples came from the United States, Italy and Spain. The analysed material was cDNA or gDNA that came from T cells, B-cell-depleted T cells, or PBMCs.

This table comes from immunoSEQ multiplex PCR, and its TCRdb copy is limited to in-frame clones, with some not included. The data contain 30,000 to 45,000 clones, about 81% of them singletons. This TCR came from a human donor in a cohort sampled during active or convalescent COVID-19. The donor label of this sample is uncertain. Sequencing used peripheral blood.

This CDR3 reads CASSRNLAGNSDEQFF. CDR3 coding DNA: TGTGCCAGCTCTCGCAATCTAGCGGGCAATAGCGATGAGCAGTTCTTC. This sequence joins TRBV18 and TRBJ2-1; TRBD2 matches at 8 bases. The J segment lost 8 bases and the V segment lost 6 bases, leaving 15 bases of the junction unmatched. Per the germline V gene, CDR1 is KGHSH and CDR2 is LQKENI. The CDR3 totals 16 residues.